This record covers a single T cell receptor beta chain. These data belong to a study of blood T cell repertoires in COVID-19. Across the study: COVID-19 samples from acute and convalescent phases originated in the United States, Italy and Spain. In each case, the material was cDNA or gDNA derived from T cells, B-cell-depleted T cells, or PBMCs.

V trimming: 2 bases; J trimming: 2 bases; junction bases outside the gene matches: 1. The CDR3 is 15 amino acids. Germline CDR1 and CDR2: SGHTA and FQGTGA. In the source study's methods: Amplifying reference gene primers gave estimates of nucleated cell counts. The table came from immunoSEQ multiplex PCR; TCRdb's copy has only in-frame clones and leaves some out. Clonal size and the V and J genes are those of that table, whereas D and trimming came from the DNA. Here the sample spans a few hundred thousand clones, approximately 87% being singletons. This sequence originates from a woman aged 45-65 years with acute or convalescent COVID-19. Material for sequencing was peripheral blood. This chain links TRBV7-3 with TRBJ1-3; TRBD1 matches at 9 bases. The CDR3, as DNA: TGTGCCAGCAGCTTAGGGACAGGGACTGGAAACACCATATATTTT. Translated, it gives CASSLGTGTGNTIYF.